The sequence of this TCR beta chain was determined in a study of shared clonotypes between healthy human individuals. This clone was recorded once. Its antigen remains unknown. This CDR3 contains 12 residues. Germline V lookup: CDR1 MNHNS, CDR2 SASEGT. V lost 8 bases and J lost 4, with 9 bases in between. TCRdb's table, derived via immunoSEQ multiplex PCR, lists solely in-frame clones and lacks some. The sample contains fewer than 1.8 million clones, approximately 98.5% of which appear only once. Findings and caveats of the study: The naive CD4 repertoires of a handful of donors were compared, and around 5% of clonotypes were shared.

The sample comprised naive CD4+ T cells sorted from blood. As to subset: CD45RA+ positively selected. This chain joins TRBV6-1 and TRBJ1-5, with D maybe TRBD1 (6 bases). This receptor was taken from a man younger than 40 in good health. This chain's CDR3 is CASSQGNQPQHF. DNA of the CDR3: TGTGCCAGCTCGCAGGGGAATCAGCCCCAGCATTTT.